The clone carrying this TCR beta chain came up many times. The time point denotes: newly diagnosed GD, antithyroid drugs for less than 3 months. PBMCs provided the RNA from which the TCR library was made. Investigators report Graves' disease was diagnosed under American Thyroid Association guidelines. The source of the patients was an endocrinology department in Xi'an, China. The data originate from a study of regulatory T cells in long-lasting Graves disease. In building TCR beta libraries, iRepertoire HTBI primers were used together with Arm-PCR of CDR3 regions. MiXCR, run by TCRdb on the multiplex PCR reads, gives a single entry per CDR3 protein. The sample contains fewer than 550,000 distinct CDR3 sequences, 15% to 20% of which appear only once. The CDR3 has 13 residues. Per the germline V gene, CDR1 is LGHDT and CDR2 is YNNKEL (reference sequence). Trimming took off 5 bases at V and 6 bases at J, with 13 bases between the two ends.

The same data also contributed to another study, on T cells in Graves' hyperthyroidism and ophthalmopathy.

Sequencing used peripheral blood mononuclear cells (PBMCs), obtained at new diagnosis, from a patient treated with antithyroid drugs. The TCR originated in a woman under 30 with Graves disease. V and J are TRBV3-1 and TRBJ1-1; D remains ambiguous. This chain's CDR3 is CASSALRISEAFF. CDR3 coding DNA: TGTGCCAGCAGCGCCCTCAGGATTTCTGAAGCTTTCTTT.